These 27 T cell receptor beta chains came from one sample sequenced in a study of T cell responses to AZD1222 COVID-19 vaccine. Libraries were prepared by immunoSEQ multiplex PCR; TCRdb keeps only in-frame clonotypes and omits some of them. The table records roughly 55,000 clones, about 85% of them present only once. Specimen: peripheral blood, collected on day 0 of AZD1222 vaccination. The source of these receptors is an adult in good health.

This chain uses TRBV13 with TRBJ1-6; TRBD1 is a possible D gene (5 bases). This CDR3 has 15 residues. Trimming left V 5 bases short and J 9 bases short, with 17 bases between. Looked up from germline, CDR1 is PRHDT and CDR2 is FYEKMQ (reference sequence). The CDR3 DNA is TGTGCCAGCAGCCCCCAGGGTAGGGTGGCTTCACCCCTCCACTTT. Residues: CASSPQGRVASPLHF.

The chain links TRBV6-5 to TRBJ1-1; the D is unclear. The CDR3 consists of 13 residues. Deletions cut 5 bases from V and 5 bases from J, with 12 bases between. The germline V gene encodes CDR1 MNHEY and CDR2 SVGAGI. CDR3 nucleotide sequence: TGTGCCAGCAGTCCGCGATTGATAACTGAAGCTTTCTTT. It codes for CASSPRLITEAFF.

This chain joins TRBV21-1 and TRBJ2-3; TRBD2, the D gene given by the table, was not confirmed from the DNA. TRBV21-1 is an annotated pseudogene. The CDR3 runs to 20 residues. The CDR3 nucleotides read TGTGCCAGCAGCAAAAAGGTAGCCCCTTTTGATTCCACTAGCACAGATACGCAGTATTTT. It is translated as CASSKKVAPFDSTSTDTQYF.

The V gene is TRBV5-1, the J gene TRBJ1-1; 7 nucleotides align to TRBD1. There are 17 residues in the CDR3. Germline assignment: CDR1 SGHRS and CDR2 YFSETQ. V was pared by 1 base and J by 4 bases, with 13 bases of the junction left unmatched. This CDR3 is CASSLLRQGILVTEAFF. The CDR3 DNA sequence: TGCGCCAGCAGCTTGTTGAGACAGGGAATTTTGGTCACTGAAGCTTTCTTT.

This clone appeared once. This chain uses TRBV7-2 with TRBJ1-5; no definite D call. The CDR3 is 15 residues long. CDR1 SGHTA and CDR2 FQGNSA come from the germline V gene. V gave up 1 base and J gave up 3 bases, with 10 bases separating them. In DNA form, the CDR3 reads TGTGCCAGCAGCTTAGGGGCAGCTTTCAATCAGCCCCAGCATTTT. This encodes CASSLGAAFNQPQHF. Filled out from reference TRBV7-2 and TRBJ1-5, the complete variable domain reads GAGVSQSPSNKVTEKGKDVELRCDPISGHTALYWYRQSLGQGLEFLIYFQGNSAPDKSGLPSDRFSAERTGGSVSTLTIQRTQQEDSAVYLCASSLGAAFNQPQHFGDGTRLSIL.

CDR3 nucleotides: TGCGCCAGCAGCCAAGATCCAGCGGGGGGCCTCAGCTCCTACAATGAGCAGTTCTTC. It specifies CASSQDPAGGLSSYNEQFF. The V call is TRBV4-1, the J call TRBJ2-1, with TRBD2 identical over 9 bases. CDR1 and CDR2 (germline): MGHRA, YSYEKL. This CDR3 spans 19 amino acids. V lost 0 bases, J lost 0 bases, and 9 bases stayed unmatched.

The chain combines TRBV30 with TRBJ1-6; TRBD1 matches 7 bases. V lost 0 bases, J lost 9 bases, and 8 bases stayed unmatched. The CDR3 runs to 15 residues. CDR1 and CDR2 (germline): GTSNPN, SVGIG (reference sequence). This CDR3 is CAWSVQDRSLSPLHF. CDR3 sequence (DNA): TGTGCCTGGAGTGTACAGGACAGGAGCCTTTCACCCCTCCACTTT.

This clone was detected only once. The gene calls are TRBV4-3 and TRBJ2-4; D not resolved. Trimming removed 0 bases from V and 9 bases from J, with 18 bases in between. The CDR3 has 16 amino acids. In germline, CDR1 is LGHNA, CDR2 YSLEER. The CDR3 sequence is CASSQDQATRLSIQYF. The CDR3, as DNA: TGCGCCAGCAGCCAAGATCAGGCTACCCGTCTGAGCATTCAGTACTTC.

The gene calls are TRBV5-4 and TRBJ2-1; tentative D call: TRBD2 (5 bases). CDR3 length equals 17 residues. V was clipped by 0 bases and J by 2 bases, with 15 bases between them. Germline V gene sequence: CDR1 SGHNT, CDR2 YYREEE (reference sequence). The CDR3 bases are TGTGCCAGCAGCTTGGAGGAGTCTAGCAGCCCCTACAATGAGCAGTTCTTC. Protein: CASSLEESSSPYNEQFF.

The chain carries TRBV27 and TRBJ2-7; D might be TRBD1 or TRBD2, each matching 6 bases. This CDR3 is built from 15 residues. Germline lookup yields CDR1 MNHEY and CDR2 SMNVEV (reference sequence). V dropped 1 base and J dropped 2 bases, with 12 bases sitting between them. The CDR3 loop is CASSLYGGLTYEQYF. The CDR3 DNA sequence: TGTGCCAGCAGTTTATATGGGGGGCTAACCTACGAGCAGTACTTC.

The rearrangement links TRBV28 to TRBJ2-5; D call uncertain. Trimming cost V 5 bases and J 3 bases, with 10 bases left between them. CDR1 MDHEN and CDR2 SYDVKM come from the germline V gene. The CDR3 length is 13 residues. CDR3 sequence reads: CASSLNWEETQYF. CDR3 DNA: TGTGCCAGCAGTCTCAACTGGGAAGAGACCCAGTACTTC.

In nucleotides, the CDR3 is TGTGCCAGCAGTTACTCGAGGGGGCTATATGGCTACACCTTC. Its protein product is CASSYSRGLYGYTF. The V and J genes are TRBV6-5 and TRBJ1-2; 7 positions agree with TRBD1. V shed 0 bases, J shed 5 bases, and the junction held 3 bases outside the gene matches. The CDR3 totals 14 residues. Germline values: CDR1 MNHEY, CDR2 SVGAGI.

V is TRBV2 and J is TRBJ1-2, with unresolved D. The CDR3 has 13 amino acids. The V and J ends lost 1 base and 2 bases respectively, with 5 bases between them. Germline lookup yields CDR1 SNHLY and CDR2 FYNNEI. DNA for the CDR3: TGTGCCAGCAGTGAAGGCGGGAACTATGGCTACACCTTC. This encodes CASSEGGNYGYTF.

The CDR3 reads CASSQSNYGYTF. CDR3 bases: TGTGCCAGCAGCCAGAGTAACTATGGCTACACCTTC. V gene TRBV7-9 combines with J gene TRBJ1-2; no clear D. The V gene's germline CDR1 is SEHNR and CDR2 FQNEAQ (reference sequence). V was cut by 5 bases and J by 1 base, with 5 bases left in between. This CDR3 comprises 12 residues.

The chain employs TRBV5-1 and TRBJ2-7; 9 bases map to TRBD1. With V trimmed by 3 bases and J by 2 bases, 6 bases remained unmatched. Looked up from germline, CDR1 is SGHRS and CDR2 is YFSETQ. CDR3 length: 15 residues. CDR3 sequence reads: CASSSTGTGTYEQYF. The CDR3 bases are TGCGCCAGCAGCTCAACCGGGACAGGGACCTACGAGCAGTACTTC. Full variable domain (remainder filled in from reference TRBV5-1 and TRBJ2-7): KAGVTQTPRYLIKTRGQQVTLSCSPISGHRSVSWYQQTPGQGLQFLFEYFSETQRNKGNFPGRFSGRQFSNSRSEMNVSTLELGDSALYLCASSSTGTGTYEQYFGPGTRLTVT.

In DNA form, the CDR3 reads TGTGCCAGCAGCTTAGATCCGGGTATGGGCCAGCCCCAGCATTTT. Protein sequence: CASSLDPGMGQPQHF. The chain recombines TRBV7-2 with TRBJ1-5; D is undetermined. The CDR3 loop spans 15 amino acids. From germline, CDR1 is SGHTA and CDR2 FQGNSA. The V gene lost 1 base and the J gene lost 7 bases, with 14 bases spanning the gap.

The rearrangement joins TRBV9 to TRBJ2-7; TRBD1 might be the D (5 bases). V lost 4 bases, J lost 3 bases, and 11 bases lay in between. Germline CDR1 is SGDLS and CDR2 is YYNGEE. CDR3 length: 13 residues. In DNA form, the CDR3 reads TGTGCCAGCAGCACTCAGGGTGGCTACGAGCAGTACTTC. Its protein is CASSTQGGYEQYF.

The V gene is TRBV9, the J gene TRBJ1-6; 7 nucleotides line up with TRBD1. V dropped 3 bases and J dropped 10; count of bases not matched to a gene: 13. The CDR3 contains 16 residues. Per germline, CDR1 SGDLS and CDR2 YYNGEE. The CDR3 protein is CASSARDRVTGSPLHF. DNA for the CDR3: TGTGCCAGCAGCGCCCGAGACAGGGTTACGGGGTCACCCCTCCACTTT.

The V gene is TRBV11-2, the J gene TRBJ2-7, with TRBD1 matching over 8 bases. CDR1 is SGHAT, CDR2 FQNNGV, per germline. J was trimmed by 4 bases and V by 5 bases; bases with no gene match: 7. The CDR3 contains 14 residues. DNA of the CDR3: TGTGCCAGCAGCCTAGGACAGGGCGTATACGAGCAGTACTTC. This translates into CASSLGQGVYEQYF.

The chain combines TRBV28 with TRBJ1-4; TRBD1 matches at 7 bases. After removal of 2 bases from V and 7 bases from J, the junction contained 7 bases not matched to a gene. Germline V gene lookup returns CDR1 MDHEN and CDR2 SYDVKM. The CDR3 has 15 residues. CDR3: CASSLPTGAGEKLFF. CDR3 bases: TGTGCCAGCAGTTTACCCACAGGGGCTGGTGAAAAACTGTTTTTT. Using reference TRBV28 and TRBJ1-4 for the parts outside the CDR3, the full variable domain is DVKVTQSSRYLVKRTGEKVFLECVQDMDHENMFWYRQDPGLGLRLIYFSYDVKMKEKGDIPEGYSVSREKKERFSLILESASTNQTSMYLCASSLPTGAGEKLFFGSGTQLSVL.

This chain links TRBV24-1 with TRBJ2-7, with D unresolved. Per the germline V gene, CDR1 is KGHDR and CDR2 is SFDVKD. This CDR3 is built from 12 residues. The V end lost 4 bases, the J end lost 6 bases, and 9 bases lay between the germline ends. The CDR3 DNA reads as TGTGCCACCAGTGAAGCCATAGGCGAGCAGTACTTC. Its translation: CATSEAIGEQYF.

The chain recombines TRBV9 with TRBJ1-6, with unresolved D. V gave up 2 bases and J gave up 9 bases, with 21 bases separating them. This CDR3 contains 17 residues. The V gene's germline CDR1 is SGDLS and CDR2 YYNGEE. In DNA form, the CDR3 reads TGTGCCAGCAGCGTCTCGCCCGGAGGACCCTCTCCTTCACCCCTCCACTTT. It translates to CASSVSPGGPSPSPLHF. Based on the CDR3 plus reference TRBV9 and TRBJ1-6, the full variable domain is DSGVTQTPKHLITATGQRVTLRCSPRSGDLSVYWYQQSLDQGLQFLIQYYNGEERAKGNILERFSAQQFPDLHSELNLSSLELGDSALYFCASSVSPGGPSPSPLHFGNGTRLTVT.

This clone came up a few times. This chain links TRBV11-2 with TRBJ2-7; TRBD1 agrees at 9 bases. CDR1 is SGHAT and CDR2 is FQNNGV in the germline V gene. The V and J ends lost 6 bases and 4 bases, in that order; junction bases with no gene match: 7. There are 14 residues in the CDR3. CDR3 loop: CASSQDRGVYEQYF. The CDR3 nucleotides are TGTGCCAGCAGTCAGGACAGGGGCGTTTACGAGCAGTACTTC.

This clone counts as large. The chain carries TRBV7-6 and TRBJ2-7, with TRBD2 matching over 14 bases. V trimming: 1 base; J trimming: 7 bases; junction bases outside the gene matches: 6. This CDR3 is built from 16 residues. Per the germline V gene, CDR1 is SGHVS and CDR2 is FNYEAQ. The CDR3 is CASSLVGTSGGGEQYF. CDR3 in DNA: TGTGCCAGCAGCTTAGTAGGGACTAGCGGGGGAGGTGAGCAGTACTTC.

This chain uses TRBV30 with TRBJ2-5, with TRBD2 as a possible D gene (5 bases). There are 14 residues in the CDR3. Trimming stripped 0 bases from V and 1 base from J, with 9 bases between. From germline, CDR1 is GTSNPN and CDR2 SVGIG (reference sequence). CDR3 DNA: TGTGCCTGGAGTGTACGAGGACTCCAAGAGACCCAGTACTTC. Amino acid sequence: CAWSVRGLQETQYF.

J is TRBJ2-5 and V is TRBV11-2; D call uncertain. From germline, CDR1 is SGHAT and CDR2 FQNNGV. CDR3 length: 15 residues. V dropped 0 bases and J dropped 2 bases, with 10 bases sitting between them. The CDR3 coding sequence is TGTGCCAGCAGCTTAGATAACACAGTGCAAGAGACCCAGTACTTC. Translating it yields CASSLDNTVQETQYF.

The chain joins TRBV28 to TRBJ2-3; either TRBD1 or TRBD2 may supply D (6 bases each). Trimming cost V 2 bases and J 1 base, with 10 bases left between them. Germline CDR1 reads MDHEN; CDR2 reads SYDVKM. This CDR3 contains 15 residues. The CDR3 sequence is CASSLGGGRTDTQYF. The CDR3 coding sequence is TGTGCCAGCAGTTTAGGAGGGGGGCGCACAGATACGCAGTATTTT.